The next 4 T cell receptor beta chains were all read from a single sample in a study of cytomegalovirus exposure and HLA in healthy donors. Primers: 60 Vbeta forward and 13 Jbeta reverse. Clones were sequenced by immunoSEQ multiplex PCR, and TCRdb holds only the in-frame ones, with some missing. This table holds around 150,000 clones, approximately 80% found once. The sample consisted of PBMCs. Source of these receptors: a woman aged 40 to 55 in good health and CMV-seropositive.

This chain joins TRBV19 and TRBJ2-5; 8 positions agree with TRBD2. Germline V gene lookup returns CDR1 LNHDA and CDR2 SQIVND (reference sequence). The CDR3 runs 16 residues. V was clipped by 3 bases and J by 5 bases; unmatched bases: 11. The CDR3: CASSIVSGGGGETQYF. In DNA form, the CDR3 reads TGTGCCAGTAGTATCGTAAGCGGGGGAGGAGGTGAGACCCAGTACTTC. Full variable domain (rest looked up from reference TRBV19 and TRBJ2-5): DGGITQSPKYLFRKEGQNVTLSCEQNLNHDAMYWYRQDPGQGLRLIYYSQIVNDFQKGDIAEGYSVSREKKESFPLTVTSAQKNPTAFYLCASSIVSGGGGETQYFGPGTRLLVL.

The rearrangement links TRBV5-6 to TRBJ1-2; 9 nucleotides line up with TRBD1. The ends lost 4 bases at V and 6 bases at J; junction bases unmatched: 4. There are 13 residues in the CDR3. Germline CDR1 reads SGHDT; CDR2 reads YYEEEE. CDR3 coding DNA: TGTGCCAGCAGCGTGACAGGGGGGAATGGCTACACCTTC. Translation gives CASSVTGGNGYTF.

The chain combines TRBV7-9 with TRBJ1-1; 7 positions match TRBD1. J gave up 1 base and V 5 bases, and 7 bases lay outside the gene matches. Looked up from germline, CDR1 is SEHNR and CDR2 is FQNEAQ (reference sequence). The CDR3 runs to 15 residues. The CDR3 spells CASSLRQGRNTEAFF. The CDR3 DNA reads TGTGCCAGCAGCCTAAGACAGGGTAGGAACACTGAAGCTTTCTTT.

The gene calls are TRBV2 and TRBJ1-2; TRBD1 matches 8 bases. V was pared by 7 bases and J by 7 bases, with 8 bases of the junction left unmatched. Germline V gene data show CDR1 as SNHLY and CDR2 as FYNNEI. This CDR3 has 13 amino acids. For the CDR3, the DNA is TGTGCCAGCATAATCCAGGGGGCGTCTGGCTACACCTTC. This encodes CASIIQGASGYTF.